The present T cell receptor (beta chain) was sequenced within a study of T cells after yellow fever vaccination. General study points: The study re-detected most primary-vaccination clones after the booster (nearly 97% CD4, approximately 88% CD8).

TCRdb reprocessed the 5' RACE reads with MiXCR, giving one entry per CDR3 protein. This sample has 60,000 to 85,000 distinct CDR3 sequences, with approximately 7.7% found just once. Worth noting for this clonotype: Its antigen is unidentified.

V was cut by 3 bases and J by 6 bases, with 21 bases left in between. CDR3 length: 16 residues. CDR1 and CDR2 (germline): SGHRS, YFSETQ. This chain uses TRBV5-1 with TRBJ1-1; maybe TRBD1 (5 bases). The sample in question was CD8+ T cells sorted from PBMCs, obtained 5 days after the first yellow fever vaccination. This receptor was taken from a man between 18 and 35 years old who received the YFV17D yellow fever vaccine. The CDR3 loop is CASSSKGRSLSAEAFF. CDR3 DNA sequence: TGCGCCAGCAGCTCAAAGGGGAGGTCCTTATCGGCTGAAGCTTTCTTT.